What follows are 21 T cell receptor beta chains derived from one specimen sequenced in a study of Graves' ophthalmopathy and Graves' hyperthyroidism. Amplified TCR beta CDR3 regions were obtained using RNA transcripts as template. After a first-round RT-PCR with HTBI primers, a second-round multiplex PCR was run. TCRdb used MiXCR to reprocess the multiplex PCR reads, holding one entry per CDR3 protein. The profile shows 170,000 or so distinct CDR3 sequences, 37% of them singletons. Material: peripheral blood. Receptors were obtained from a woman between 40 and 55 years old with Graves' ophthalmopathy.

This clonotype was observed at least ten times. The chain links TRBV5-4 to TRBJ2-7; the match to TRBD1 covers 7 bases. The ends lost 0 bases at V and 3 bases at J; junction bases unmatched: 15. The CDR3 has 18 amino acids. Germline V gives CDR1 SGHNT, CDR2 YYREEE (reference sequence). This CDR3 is CASSLAFRLRDSNYEQYF. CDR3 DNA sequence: TGTGCCAGCAGCTTGGCCTTTAGACTACGGGACAGCAACTACGAGCAGTACTTC.

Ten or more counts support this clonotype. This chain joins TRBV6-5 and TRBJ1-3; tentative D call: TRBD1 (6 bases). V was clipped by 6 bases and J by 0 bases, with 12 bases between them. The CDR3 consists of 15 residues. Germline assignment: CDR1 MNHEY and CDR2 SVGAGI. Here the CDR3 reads CASSLRGVSGNTIYF. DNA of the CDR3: TGTGCCAGCAGCCTCAGGGGCGTCTCTGGAAACACCATATATTTT.

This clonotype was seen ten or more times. The CDR3 DNA reads TGTGCCAGCACCCCAAATGGACTTACTAACTATGGCTACACCTTC. Amino acid sequence: CASTPNGLTNYGYTF. The chain uses TRBV27 and TRBJ1-2; D unclear. V lost 7 bases and J lost 0, with 15 bases in between. The CDR3 covers 15 residues. The germline V gene encodes CDR1 MNHEY and CDR2 SMNVEV (reference sequence).

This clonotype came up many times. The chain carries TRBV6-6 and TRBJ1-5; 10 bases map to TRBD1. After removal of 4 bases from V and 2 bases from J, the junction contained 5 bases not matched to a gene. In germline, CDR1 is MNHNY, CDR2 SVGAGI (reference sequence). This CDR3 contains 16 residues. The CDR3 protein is CASSSGTGEGNQPQHF. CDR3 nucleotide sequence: TGTGCCAGCAGTTCCGGGACAGGGGAAGGCAATCAGCCCCAGCATTTT.

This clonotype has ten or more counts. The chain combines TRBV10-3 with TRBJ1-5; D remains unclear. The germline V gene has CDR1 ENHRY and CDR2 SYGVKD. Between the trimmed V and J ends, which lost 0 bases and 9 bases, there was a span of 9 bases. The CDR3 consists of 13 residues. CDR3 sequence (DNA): TGTGCCATCAGTGAGTCTCCGGGTCGGCCCCAGCATTTT. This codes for CAISESPGRPQHF.

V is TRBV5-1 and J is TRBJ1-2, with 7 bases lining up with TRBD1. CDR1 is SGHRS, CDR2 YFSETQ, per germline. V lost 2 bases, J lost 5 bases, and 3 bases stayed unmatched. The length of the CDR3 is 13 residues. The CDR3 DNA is TGCGCCAGCAGCTTACTACAGGGGTATGGCTACACCTTC. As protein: CASSLLQGYGYTF.

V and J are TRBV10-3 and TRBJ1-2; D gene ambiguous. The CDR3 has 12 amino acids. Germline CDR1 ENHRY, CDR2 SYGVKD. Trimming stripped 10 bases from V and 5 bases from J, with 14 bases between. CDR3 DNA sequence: TGTGCCACCCAAGGCACAGATTATGGCTACACCTTC. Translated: CATQGTDYGYTF.

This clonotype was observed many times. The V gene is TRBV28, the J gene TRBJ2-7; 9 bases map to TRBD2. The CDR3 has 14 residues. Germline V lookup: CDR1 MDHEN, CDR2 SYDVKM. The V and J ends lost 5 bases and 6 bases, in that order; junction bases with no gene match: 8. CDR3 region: CASSPQRTSAEQYF. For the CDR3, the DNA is TGTGCCAGCAGTCCCCAACGGACTAGCGCCGAGCAGTACTTC.

The CDR3 DNA follows: TGTGCCAGTAACGTGACGAACACTGAAGCTTTCTTT. This translates into CASNVTNTEAFF. The chain links TRBV19 to TRBJ1-1; D is uncertain. The CDR3 length is 12 residues. From germline, CDR1 is LNHDA and CDR2 SQIVND (reference sequence). V was pared by 7 bases and J by 1 base, with 7 bases between.

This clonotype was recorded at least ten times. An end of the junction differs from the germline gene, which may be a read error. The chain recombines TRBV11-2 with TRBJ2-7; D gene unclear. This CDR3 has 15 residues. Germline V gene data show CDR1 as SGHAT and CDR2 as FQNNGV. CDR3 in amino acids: CASSLDPGPSYEQYF. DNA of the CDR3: TGTGCCAGCAGCCTAGATCCGGGTCCCTCCTACGAGCAGTACTTC.

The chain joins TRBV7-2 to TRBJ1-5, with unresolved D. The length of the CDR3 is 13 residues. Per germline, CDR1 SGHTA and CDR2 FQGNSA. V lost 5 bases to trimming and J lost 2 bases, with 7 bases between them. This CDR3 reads CASSIRRNQPQHF. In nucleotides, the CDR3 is TGTGCCAGCAGCATCCGCCGCAATCAGCCCCAGCATTTT.

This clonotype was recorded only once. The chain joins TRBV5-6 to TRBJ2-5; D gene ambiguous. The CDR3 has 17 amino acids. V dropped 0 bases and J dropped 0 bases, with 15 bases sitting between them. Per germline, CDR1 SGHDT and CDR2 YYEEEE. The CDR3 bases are TGTGCCAGCAGCTTGGCTTGGTCAGGAATGTACCAAGAGACCCAGTACTTC. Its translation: CASSLAWSGMYQETQYF.

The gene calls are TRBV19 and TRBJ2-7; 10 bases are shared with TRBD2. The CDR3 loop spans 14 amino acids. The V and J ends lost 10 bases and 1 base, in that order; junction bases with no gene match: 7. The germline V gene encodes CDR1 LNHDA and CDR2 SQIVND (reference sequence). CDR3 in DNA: TGTGCCACTAGACCTAGCGGGGGTTCCTACGAGCAGTACTTC. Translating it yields CATRPSGGSYEQYF. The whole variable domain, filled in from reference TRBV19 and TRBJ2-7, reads DGGITQSPKYLFRKEGQNVTLSCEQNLNHDAMYWYRQDPGQGLRLIYYSQIVNDFQKGDIAEGYSVSREKKESFPLTVTSAQKNPTAFYLCATRPSGGSYEQYFGPGTRLTVT.

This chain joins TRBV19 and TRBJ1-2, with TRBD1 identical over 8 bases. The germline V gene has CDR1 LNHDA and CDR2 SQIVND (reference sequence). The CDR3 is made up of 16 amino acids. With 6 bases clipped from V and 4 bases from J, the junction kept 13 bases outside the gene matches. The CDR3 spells CASRNTGTGDFYGYTF. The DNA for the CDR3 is TGTGCCAGTAGGAACACCGGGACAGGAGACTTCTATGGCTACACCTTC.

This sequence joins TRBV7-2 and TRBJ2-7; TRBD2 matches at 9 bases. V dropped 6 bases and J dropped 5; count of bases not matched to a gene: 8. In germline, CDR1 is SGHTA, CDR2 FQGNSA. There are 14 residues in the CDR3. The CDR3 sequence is CASSSGLAPHEQYF. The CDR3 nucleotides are TGTGCCAGCAGTTCGGGACTAGCCCCCCACGAGCAGTACTTC. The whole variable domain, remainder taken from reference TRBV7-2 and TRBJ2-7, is GAGVSQSPSNKVTEKGKDVELRCDPISGHTALYWYRQSLGQGLEFLIYFQGNSAPDKSGLPSDRFSAERTGGSVSTLTIQRTQQEDSAVYLCASSSGLAPHEQYFGPGTRLTVT.

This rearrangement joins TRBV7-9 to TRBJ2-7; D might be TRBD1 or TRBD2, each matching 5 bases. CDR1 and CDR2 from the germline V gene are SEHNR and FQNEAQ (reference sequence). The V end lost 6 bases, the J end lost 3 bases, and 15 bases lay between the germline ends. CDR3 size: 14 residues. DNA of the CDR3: TGTGCCAGCAGTTCCACCGGGACGTTCTACGAGCAGTACTTC. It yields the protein CASSSTGTFYEQYF.

The CDR3 here is CASSYGHGVNYGYTF. The CDR3 DNA follows: TGTGCCAGCAGTTATGGTCACGGAGTTAACTATGGCTACACCTTC. This chain uses TRBV28 with TRBJ1-2; D is ambiguous. V was cut by 4 bases and J by 1 base, with 13 bases left in between. CDR1 and CDR2 from the germline V gene are MDHEN and SYDVKM. The CDR3 is 15 residues long.

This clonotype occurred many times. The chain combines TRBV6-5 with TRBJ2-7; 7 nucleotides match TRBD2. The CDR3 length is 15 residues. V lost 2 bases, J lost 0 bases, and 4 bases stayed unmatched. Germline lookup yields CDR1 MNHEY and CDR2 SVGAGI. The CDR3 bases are TGTGCCAGCAGTTACAAGCGGGGAGGCTCCTACGAGCAGTACTTC. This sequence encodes CASSYKRGGSYEQYF.

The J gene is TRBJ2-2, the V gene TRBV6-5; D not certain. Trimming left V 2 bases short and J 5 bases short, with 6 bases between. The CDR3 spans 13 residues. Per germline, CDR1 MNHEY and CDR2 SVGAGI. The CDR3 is CASSYLMTGELFF. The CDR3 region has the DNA TGTGCCAGCAGTTACCTAATGACCGGGGAGCTGTTTTTT.

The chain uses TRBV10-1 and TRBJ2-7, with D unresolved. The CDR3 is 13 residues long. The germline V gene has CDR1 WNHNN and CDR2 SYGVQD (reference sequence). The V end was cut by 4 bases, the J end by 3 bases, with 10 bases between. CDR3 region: CASSAGFHYEQYF. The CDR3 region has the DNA TGCGCCAGCAGTGCCGGGTTCCACTACGAGCAGTACTTC.

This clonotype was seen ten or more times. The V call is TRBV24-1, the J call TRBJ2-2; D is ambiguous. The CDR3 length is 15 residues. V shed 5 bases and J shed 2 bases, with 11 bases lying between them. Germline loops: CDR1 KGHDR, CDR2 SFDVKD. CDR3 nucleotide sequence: TGTGCCACCAGTGCCCCAGGAGATAACACCGGGGAGCTGTTTTTT. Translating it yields CATSAPGDNTGELFF.